These T cell receptor beta chains were read from a single sample in a study of OX40 agonist ivuxolimab in advanced cancers. Clones were sequenced by immunoSEQ multiplex PCR, and TCRdb holds only the in-frame ones, with some missing. The table has approximately 57,000 clones, 81% seen once. The starting material was CD4+ or CD8+ T cells sorted from blood, obtained in a trial of the OX40 agonist ivuxolimab. The receptors stem from an adult with an advanced solid tumor such as melanoma, head and neck, liver or kidney cancer. Both conserved end residues are part of each CDR3. A D gene is named only where the DNA matches it firmly. Part of the rows lack a size; the others show once, few, many or a class for expanded clones.

D gene	clone size	V gene	J gene	CDR3 protein	CDR3 DNA
TRBD1	-	TRBV19	TRBJ1-1	CASSRDRGNTEAFF	TGTGCCAGTAGTCGGGACAGGGGGAACACTGAAGCTTTCTTT
TRBD2	-	TRBV9	TRBJ2-2	CASSAGASGANTGELFF	TGTGCCAGCAGCGCTGGGGCTAGCGGCGCGAACACCGGGGAGCTGTTTTTT
-	few	TRBV7-6	TRBJ1-3	CASSPGLSGNTIYF	TGTGCCAGCAGCCCTGGCCTCTCTGGAAACACCATATATTTT
-	-	TRBV5-6	TRBJ2-7	CASSLGRPPYEQYF	TGTGCCAGCAGCTTGGGTAGGCCTCCCTACGAGCAGTACTTC
-	-	TRBV29-1	TRBJ1-1	CSVENRVANTEAFF	TGCAGCGTTGAGAACAGGGTGGCGAACACTGAAGCTTTCTTT
TRBD1	-	TRBV15	TRBJ1-5	CATSSQQGARDNQPQHF	TGTGCCACCAGCAGCCAACAGGGGGCGAGGGACAATCAGCCCCAGCATTTT
TRBD1	-	TRBV19	TRBJ2-1	CATRQGAAGNEQFF	TGTGCCACCCGACAGGGGGCCGCGGGAAATGAGCAGTTCTTC
-	-	TRBV19	TRBJ2-7	CASSSNWGSYEQYF	TGTGCCAGTAGTTCAAACTGGGGATCCTACGAGCAGTACTTC
TRBD1	-	TRBV5-4	TRBJ1-6	CASSPKPTGGDNSPLHF	TGTGCCAGCAGCCCCAAACCGACAGGGGGCGATAATTCACCCCTCCACTTT
TRBD1	-	TRBV29-1	TRBJ2-7	CSVDRGQGSSYEQYF	TGCAGCGTTGATAGGGGGCAGGGAAGCTCCTACGAGCAGTACTTC
-	-	TRBV28	TRBJ1-1	CASSLWGGTNTEAFF	TGTGCCAGCAGTTTATGGGGGGGCACGAACACTGAAGCTTTCTTT
TRBD2	-	TRBV29-1	TRBJ2-1	CSVEGVAGGPGNEQFF	TGCAGCGTTGAAGGGGTAGCGGGGGGGCCGGGCAATGAGCAGTTCTTC
-	-	TRBV6-1	TRBJ1-5	CASSEEMAGRRDQPQHF	TGTGCCAGCAGTGAAGAAATGGCAGGGAGGAGGGATCAGCCCCAGCATTTT
TRBD2	-	TRBV5-1	TRBJ2-5	CASSPQAGGQETQYF	TGCGCCAGCAGCCCCCAAGCGGGGGGACAAGAGACCCAGTACTTC
-	few	TRBV4-1	TRBJ2-5	CASSPAEVGTQETQYF	TGCGCCAGCAGCCCGGCAGAGGTAGGGACACAAGAGACCCAGTACTTC
-	-	TRBV5-1	TRBJ1-3	CASSLSGLRRNTIYF	TGCGCCAGCAGCTTGTCAGGGCTTCGTAGAAACACCATATATTTT
TRBD1	-	TRBV19	TRBJ2-5	CASSYERDREETQYF	TGTGCCAGTAGTTACGAACGGGACAGGGAAGAGACCCAGTACTTC
TRBD1	-	TRBV6-1	TRBJ1-5	CASSVTGGFQPQHF	TGTGCCAGCAGTGTTACAGGGGGCTTTCAGCCCCAGCATTTT
-	-	TRBV4-1	TRBJ1-3	CASSHAGATSGNTIYF	TGCGCCAGCAGCCATGCCGGGGCTACCTCTGGAAACACCATATATTTT
TRBD2	-	TRBV7-2	TRBJ2-1	CASRIAGSTNEQFF	TGTGCCAGCAGAATAGCGGGCAGCACCAATGAGCAGTTCTTC
TRBD2	-	TRBV29-1	TRBJ2-3	CSQTKRGSTDTQYF	TGCAGCCAAACCAAGCGGGGAAGCACAGATACGCAGTATTTT
-	-	TRBV6-6	TRBJ1-1	CASRLQRVMNTEAFF	TGTGCCAGCAGACTCCAGCGGGTTATGAACACTGAAGCTTTCTTT
TRBD1	once	TRBV5-4	TRBJ1-1	CASSQGQGAGGNTEAFF	TGTGCCAGCAGCCAGGGACAGGGGGCTGGGGGAAACACTGAAGCTTTCTTT
-	-	TRBV19	TRBJ1-5	CASSIGQEWDQPQHF	TGTGCCAGTAGTATAGGCCAGGAGTGGGATCAGCCCCAGCATTTT
TRBD2	-	TRBV5-1	TRBJ2-1	CASSLAVASGGYFTYNEQFF	TGCGCCAGCAGCTTGGCCGTGGCTAGCGGGGGGTACTTTACCTACAATGAGCAGTTCTTC
TRBD2	-	TRBV7-6	TRBJ2-3	CASSLEGPAGGTDTQYF	TGTGCCAGCAGCTTAGAAGGACCAGCGGGGGGCACAGATACGCAGTATTTT
TRBD2	-	TRBV5-6	TRBJ2-3	CASSFDSGGPTDTQYF	TGTGCCAGCAGCTTCGATAGCGGGGGGCCCACAGATACGCAGTATTTT
TRBD1	once	TRBV20-1	TRBJ2-7	CSARVGTGGYF	TGCAGTGCTAGAGTCGGGACAGGGGGCTACTTC
TRBD1	-	TRBV5-4	TRBJ2-7	CASSSGQGRYEQYF	TGTGCCAGCAGTTCTGGACAGGGAAGGTACGAGCAGTACTTC
-	-	TRBV18	TRBJ1-2	CASSRTEAYGYTF	TGTGCCAGCTCACGGACGGAAGCCTATGGCTACACCTTC
-	-	TRBV7-2	TRBJ1-2	CASSLRQAIPYGYTF	TGTGCCAGCAGCTTAAGGCAGGCAATACCCTATGGCTACACCTTC
-	-	TRBV2	TRBJ2-2	CASMGGHGTGELFF	TGTGCCAGCATGGGAGGACACGGAACCGGGGAGCTGTTTTTT
-	-	TRBV19	TRBJ2-7	CASKSGDEQYF	TGTGCCAGTAAGAGTGGGGACGAGCAGTACTTC
-	-	TRBV2	TRBJ1-5	CASSERKGGGGQPQHF	TGTGCCAGCAGTGAACGGAAGGGAGGAGGTGGTCAGCCCCAGCATTTT
TRBD2	-	TRBV7-7	TRBJ2-2	CASSPRTSGGKPSITGELFF	TGTGCCAGCAGCCCCCGGACTAGCGGGGGGAAACCGTCGATCACCGGGGAGCTGTTTTTT
TRBD2	-	TRBV5-1	TRBJ2-2	CASSRGGTVFTGELFF	TGCGCCAGCAGCAGGGGAGGGACGGTTTTCACCGGGGAGCTGTTTTTT
TRBD2	-	TRBV6-4	TRBJ2-3	CASSDGEGDTQYF	TGTGCCAGCAGTGACGGGGAGGGGGATACGCAGTATTTT
-	few	TRBV4-2	TRBJ2-3	CASSQGDGVWGDTQYF	TGTGCCAGCAGCCAAGGTGATGGGGTCTGGGGTGATACGCAGTATTTT
TRBD1	-	TRBV6-6	TRBJ2-5	CASRRQGARETQYF	TGTGCCAGCAGACGACAGGGGGCGCGGGAGACCCAGTACTTC
-	-	TRBV10-3	TRBJ1-6	CAISDMGAPLHF	TGTGCCATCAGTGACATGGGGGCACCCCTCCACTTT
TRBD1	-	TRBV2	TRBJ1-1	CASRPDRVTDTEAFF	TGTGCCAGCAGACCGGACAGGGTTACGGACACTGAAGCTTTCTTT
TRBD2	-	TRBV29-1	TRBJ2-7	CSVGPTSGGSYEQYF	TGCAGTGTTGGCCCGACTAGCGGGGGGTCCTACGAGCAGTACTTC
-	few	TRBV5-4	TRBJ2-1	CASSLARSDEQFF	TGTGCCAGCAGCTTGGCCAGGTCCGATGAGCAGTTCTTC
TRBD1	-	TRBV28	TRBJ1-2	CASSNPGVTGRNGYTF	TGTGCCAGCAGCAACCCGGGTGTGACAGGGAGGAATGGCTACACCTTC
-	-	TRBV11-2	TRBJ1-6	CASSPLGHQNSPLHF	TGTGCCAGCAGCCCCCTGGGGCACCAGAATTCACCCCTCCACTTT
TRBD2	-	TRBV9	TRBJ2-5	CASSVGLTSGETQYF	TGTGCCAGCAGCGTAGGACTTACTAGCGGAGAGACCCAGTACTTC
-	-	TRBV14	TRBJ2-1	CASSQVFGETHYNEQFF	TGTGCCAGCAGCCAAGTTTTCGGGGAGACACACTACAATGAGCAGTTCTTC
-	once	TRBV10-3	TRBJ2-3	CAISEPGTLDTQYF	TGTGCCATCAGTGAGCCGGGCACACTCGATACGCAGTATTTT
-	-	TRBV28	TRBJ1-2	CASSAQPISENGYTF	TGTGCCAGCAGCGCCCAGCCCATCAGTGAGAATGGCTACACCTTC
-	-	TRBV7-9	TRBJ2-2	CASSLGQYTGELFF	TGTGCCAGCAGCTTGGGGCAGTACACCGGGGAGCTGTTTTTT
-	-	TRBV6-1	TRBJ1-2	CASRSGRISYGYTF	TGTGCCAGCAGATCTGGACGGATTTCGTATGGCTACACCTTC
-	-	TRBV7-8	TRBJ2-7	CASSFTQGSYEQYF	TGTGCCAGCAGCTTCACACAGGGATCCTACGAGCAGTACTTC
TRBD2	-	TRBV11-2	TRBJ2-5	CASRPPGLAGGGETQYF	TGTGCCAGCAGACCACCGGGACTAGCGGGGGGTGGAGAGACCCAGTACTTC